One sample yielded the 2 T cell receptor beta chains listed below, sequenced in a study of blood T cell repertoires in COVID-19. Assay: immunoSEQ multiplex PCR; the TCRdb copy retains only in-frame clones and omits some. Of roughly 60,000 clones listed, 65% to 90% are singletons. Material for sequencing was peripheral blood. These receptors all stem from a woman aged 60-75 years with acute or convalescent COVID-19.

The rearrangement uses TRBV30 and TRBJ1-5; 12 positions match TRBD1. The CDR3 is made up of 15 amino acids. With 6 bases clipped from V and 6 bases from J, the junction kept 9 bases outside the gene matches. Per the germline V gene, CDR1 is GTSNPN and CDR2 is SVGIG (reference sequence). Here the CDR3 reads CACKAGTGGGQPQHF. Here the CDR3 DNA reads TGTGCCTGCAAAGCCGGGACAGGGGGCGGTCAGCCCCAGCATTTT. Using reference TRBV30 and TRBJ1-5 for the parts outside the CDR3, the full variable domain is SQTIHQWPATLVQPVGSPLSLECTVEGTSNPNLYWYRQAAGRGLQLLFYSVGIGQISSEVPQNLSASRPQDRQFILSSKKLLLSDSGFYLCACKAGTGGGQPQHFGDGTRLSIL.

The chain couples TRBV11-2 to TRBJ1-1; TRBD1 matches at 8 bases. The length of the CDR3 is 16 residues. CDR1 is SGHAT and CDR2 is FQNNGV in the germline V gene. Germline trimming cut 0 bases from V and 4 bases from J; bases unmatched to any gene: 7. CDR3: CASSLDRGQGGTEAFF. CDR3 sequence (DNA): TGTGCCAGCAGCTTAGATCGCGGACAGGGAGGCACTGAAGCTTTCTTT.